A selection of T cell receptor beta chains follows, all from one sample in a study of Ad26.COV2.S vaccination and SARS-CoV-2 variants. The protocol was immunoSEQ multiplex PCR, while the TCRdb copy is restricted to in-frame clones and leaves out a portion. Among about 330,000 clones listed, roughly 90% were seen once. Sequencing was performed on peripheral blood, taken in a trial of Ad26.COV2.S vaccine versus placebo. The receptors shown here come from a person between 18 and 59 years old who received the Ad26.COV2.S COVID-19 vaccine or a placebo. Each CDR3 is given with its conserved first and last residue. The order of the fields is clone size, D gene, J gene, V gene, CDR3 DNA, CDR3 protein. A D gene is named only where the DNA matches it firmly. Size values are once, few and many counts, or a class for expanded clones, and some rows have none.

.,.,TRBJ1-3,TRBV4-3,TGCGCCAGCAGCGAGCAAACCCGGGACACCATATATTTT,CASSEQTRDTIYF
.,.,TRBJ2-5,TRBV29-1,TGCAGCGCTGAGAGGGGCGAAGAGACCCAGTACTTC,CSAERGEETQYF
.,TRBD2,TRBJ2-3,TRBV19,TGTGCCAGTAGTCCTCGGGGGAGGGGCACAGATACGCAGTATTTT,CASSPRGRGTDTQYF
.,.,TRBJ2-4,TRBV18,TGTGCCAGCTCACCCCGGGACACCATAGCCAAAAACATTCAGTACTTC,CASSPRDTIAKNIQYF
.,.,TRBJ1-1,TRBV7-9,TGTGCCAGCAGCCTGGGGGGGCCGAACACTGAAGCTTTCTTT,CASSLGGPNTEAFF
.,.,TRBJ1-6,TRBV2,TGTGCCAGCAGTGAAGAGGTTTGGAATTCACCCCTCCACTTT,CASSEEVWNSPLHF
.,.,TRBJ2-3,TRBV30,TGTGCCTGGAGTGTACAAGGAGATACGCAGTATTTT,CAWSVQGDTQYF
once,.,TRBJ2-7,TRBV27,TGTGCCAGCTCTAACTGGGCAGGTTCCTCCTACGAGCAGTACTTC,CASSNWAGSSYEQYF
.,TRBD1,TRBJ2-3,TRBV7-9,TGTGCCAGCAGCTCAGGGGGTGGAGGAACCACAGATACGCAGTATTTT,CASSSGGGGTTDTQYF
.,TRBD2,TRBJ2-1,TRBV24-1,TGTGCCACCAGTGCTCCTAGCGGGAACAATGAGCAGTTCTTC,CATSAPSGNNEQFF
.,.,TRBJ1-1,TRBV9,TGTGCCAGCAGCGTAGAGCAGAATACTGAAGCTTTCTTT,CASSVEQNTEAFF
.,TRBD2,TRBJ2-3,TRBV27,TGTGCCAGCAGTTTACTCTTAGCGGGAGAGGGTTCAGATACGCAGTATTTT,CASSLLLAGEGSDTQYF
.,.,TRBJ1-6,TRBV19,TGTGCCAGTAGTATAGTACCGGGACCCCAAAGGAGACCCCTCCACTTT,CASSIVPGPQRRPLHF
.,TRBD1,TRBJ1-1,TRBV6-6,TGTGCCAGCAGTCTTTCTGGGACAGGGGGCATAGGCACTGAAGCTTTCTTT,CASSLSGTGGIGTEAFF
.,TRBD2,TRBJ2-3,TRBV6-2/TRBV6-3,TGTGCCAGCAGCCGGACTAGCGGTTACACAGATACGCAGTATTTT,CASSRTSGYTDTQYF
.,.,TRBJ1-1,TRBV5-4,TGTGCCAGCAGCTTCCCGGGGTGGAAAACTGAAGCTTTCTTT,CASSFPGWKTEAFF
.,TRBD1,TRBJ1-1,TRBV6-5,TGTGCCAGCAGTTATTCTGGGCAGGGGGCCACTGAAGCTTTCTTT,CASSYSGQGATEAFF
.,.,TRBJ2-3,TRBV7-2,TGTGCCAGCAGCTTAGAAGGAACAGGCTTACCCACAGATACGCAGTATTTT,CASSLEGTGLPTDTQYF
.,TRBD2,TRBJ2-5,TRBV9,TGTGCCAGCAGTAGGAGCGGGGGGGCCGTACAGACCCAGTACTTC,CASSRSGGAVQTQYF
.,TRBD2,TRBJ2-7,TRBV5-1,TGCGCCAGCAGCTTCTCCCAGCGGGGGACCGCCTACGAGCAGTACTTC,CASSFSQRGTAYEQYF
.,.,TRBJ1-1,TRBV6-5,TGTGCCAGCAGTTACTCGCTAGGGCCTGAAGCTTTCTTT,CASSYSLGPEAFF
.,.,TRBJ1-2,TRBV6-5,TGTGCCAGCAGCCCGGACGGATGGGGCTATGGCTACACCTTC,CASSPDGWGYGYTF
.,.,TRBJ1-2,TRBV18,TGTGCCAGCTCACCACAGGGAGACTATGGCTACACCTTC,CASSPQGDYGYTF
.,.,TRBJ1-4,TRBV29-1,TGCAGCGTTGAACTCCGACGAGGGCAGGGTCCAACTAATGAAAAACTGTTTTTT,CSVELRRGQGPTNEKLFF
.,TRBD1,TRBJ1-1,TRBV6-5,TGTGCCAGCAGTTACGGGGACAGCAACACTGAAGCTTTCTTT,CASSYGDSNTEAFF
.,.,TRBJ2-3,TRBV5-1,TGCGCCAGCAGCAGTGCAGGGAGTGCGGATACGCAGTATTTT,CASSSAGSADTQYF
.,TRBD2,TRBJ2-5,TRBV2,TGTGCCAGCAGTGAAGCGGGGGTGCGGGGGAAAGAGACCCAGTACTTC,CASSEAGVRGKETQYF
.,.,TRBJ1-4,TRBV15,TGTGCCACCAGCAGCATGCCAACTAATGAAAAACTGTTTTTT,CATSSMPTNEKLFF
.,.,TRBJ1-2,TRBV6-2/TRBV6-3,TGTGCCAGCAGTTACTCGATTAGGGACGGCTATGGCTACACCTTC,CASSYSIRDGYGYTF
few,.,TRBJ2-7,TRBV19,TGTGCCAGTAGTATAGAGGCAGTCGATCCCTACGAGCAGTACTTC,CASSIEAVDPYEQYF
.,TRBD1,TRBJ1-1,TRBV5-1,TGCGCCAGCAGCTTGTGGGCCCGACAGGGGGCCACTGAAGCTTTCTTT,CASSLWARQGATEAFF
once,.,TRBJ2-7,TRBV7-9,TGTGCCAGCAGCTTAGGTGGAACCTACGAGCAGTACTTC,CASSLGGTYEQYF
.,TRBD2,TRBJ2-3,TRBV5-8,TGTGCCAGCAGCCCCGGTATAGGGACTAGCTTTCTGAGGAGCACAGATACGCAGTATTTT,CASSPGIGTSFLRSTDTQYF
.,.,TRBJ2-5,TRBV25-1,TGTGCCAGCAGTGAGGCAGGGCGGGAGACCCAGTACTTC,CASSEAGRETQYF
once,.,TRBJ1-2,TRBV19,TGTGCCAGTAATCTCGTGGGTGAGGCCGGCTACACCTTC,CASNLVGEAGYTF
.,.,TRBJ1-1,TRBV29-1,TGCAGCGTTGACTACAGGGCGGCAGCTTTCTTT,CSVDYRAAAFF
.,.,TRBJ1-3,TRBV3-1/TRBV3-2,TGTGCCAGCAGCCAAGCAGCGGGGCTTGGAAACACCATATATTTT,CASSQAAGLGNTIYF
.,.,TRBJ1-5,TRBV6-6,TGTGCCAGCAGTAGCCGAAACAGGGATAGCAATCAGCCCCAGCATTTT,CASSSRNRDSNQPQHF
.,.,TRBJ2-2,TRBV5-1,TGCGCCAGCAGCTTGGTTAGGGCGGCACCTCCGGGAGGGGAGCTGTTTTTT,CASSLVRAAPPGGELFF
.,TRBD1,TRBJ1-4,TRBV18,TGTGCCAGCTCACCTAATCCCCGGACAGGGGTCGGTGAAAAACTGTTTTTT,CASSPNPRTGVGEKLFF
.,TRBD2,TRBJ2-2,TRBV7-3,TGTGCCAGCAGCTTAACGCCTCGGGAGGGGCTTGCAGGGGAGCTGTTTTTT,CASSLTPREGLAGELFF
.,TRBD1,TRBJ2-1,TRBV6-6,TGTGCCAGCAGTCTCACCCACCGGGACAGGGTTTACGATGAGCAGTTCTTC,CASSLTHRDRVYDEQFF
.,.,TRBJ1-2,TRBV10-3,TGTGCCACGGCCCCGGGGCTACCGTATGGCTACACCTTC,CATAPGLPYGYTF
.,.,TRBJ1-2,TRBV3-1/TRBV3-2,TGTGCCAGCAGCCAAGGGGCAGGGAACTATGGCTACACCTTC,CASSQGAGNYGYTF
.,TRBD2,TRBJ2-1,TRBV7-6,TGTGCCAGCAGCTTGCAAAGGTGGAGGGAGGGCCCGAATGAGCAGTTCTTC,CASSLQRWREGPNEQFF
.,.,TRBJ1-6,TRBV5-6,TGTGCCAGCAGCTTGAGTGTGGGCCCGAGCTCCTATAATTCACCCCTCCACTTT,CASSLSVGPSSYNSPLHF
.,.,TRBJ2-1,TRBV19,TGTGCCAGTAGTATAGTGGGGAGAGGGGATGAGCAGTTCTTC,CASSIVGRGDEQFF
once,.,TRBJ2-2,TRBV6-5,TGTGCCAGCAGGAAACCCCCGACACTTACCGGGGAGCTGTTTTTT,CASRKPPTLTGELFF
.,.,TRBJ1-1,TRBV5-1,TGCGCCAGCAGTTCCGGGCGGGGGAACACTGAAGCTTTCTTT,CASSSGRGNTEAFF
.,TRBD2,TRBJ2-1,TRBV6-5,TGTGCCAGCAACCCGGGACTAGCGGGGCAAAATGAGCAGTTCTTC,CASNPGLAGQNEQFF
.,.,TRBJ1-2,TRBV7-2,TGTGCCAGCACCCTCGGAGGCTATGGCTACACCTTC,CASTLGGYGYTF
.,.,TRBJ1-2,TRBV2,TGTGCCAGCAGTGAAGCGCAGGCAGCGGGGACGGATGGCTACACCTTC,CASSEAQAAGTDGYTF
few,.,TRBJ1-6,TRBV7-2,TGTGCCAGCAGCTTAGCCCCGGGGACGAATTGGGGGAATTCACCCCTCCACTTT,CASSLAPGTNWGNSPLHF
.,.,TRBJ2-1,TRBV10-2,TGCGCCAGCAGTGAGTCCGGGGAAGCCTACAATGAGCAGTTCTTC,CASSESGEAYNEQFF